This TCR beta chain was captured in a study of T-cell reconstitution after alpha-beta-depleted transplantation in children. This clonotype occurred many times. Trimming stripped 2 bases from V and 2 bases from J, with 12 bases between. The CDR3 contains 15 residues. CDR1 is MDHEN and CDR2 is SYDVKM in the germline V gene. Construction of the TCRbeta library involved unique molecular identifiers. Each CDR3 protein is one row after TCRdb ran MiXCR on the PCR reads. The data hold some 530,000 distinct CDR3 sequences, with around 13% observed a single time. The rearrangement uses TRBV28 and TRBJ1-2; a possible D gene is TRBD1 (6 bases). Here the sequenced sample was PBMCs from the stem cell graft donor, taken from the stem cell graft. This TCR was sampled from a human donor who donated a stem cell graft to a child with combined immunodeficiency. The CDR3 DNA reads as TGTGCCAGCAGTTTAAACCCCAGGGGCAACTATGGCTACACCTTC. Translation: CASSLNPRGNYGYTF.